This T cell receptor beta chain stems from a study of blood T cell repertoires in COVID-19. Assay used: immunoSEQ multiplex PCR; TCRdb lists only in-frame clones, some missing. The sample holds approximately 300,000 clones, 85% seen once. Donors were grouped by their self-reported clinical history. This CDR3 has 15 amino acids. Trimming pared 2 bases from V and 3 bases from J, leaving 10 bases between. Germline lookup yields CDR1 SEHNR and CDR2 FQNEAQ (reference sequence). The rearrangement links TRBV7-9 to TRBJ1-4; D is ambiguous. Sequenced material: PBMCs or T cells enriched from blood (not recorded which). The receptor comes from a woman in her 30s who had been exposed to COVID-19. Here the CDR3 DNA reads TGTGCCAGCAGCTTATATGTAGCAGCTAATGAAAAACTGTTTTTT. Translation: CASSLYVAANEKLFF.